The 4 T cell receptor beta chains listed next were all sequenced from one sample in a study of cytomegalovirus exposure and HLA in healthy donors. The study ran its PCR with 60 Vbeta and 13 Jbeta primers. Generated by immunoSEQ multiplex PCR, the TCRdb table keeps only in-frame clones and is missing some. Among 200,000 to 250,000 clones listed, about 79% were seen once. The sample was PBMCs. The receptors derive from a man aged 18 to 29 in good health and CMV-seronegative.

The sample holds a few counts of this clone. The genes are TRBV2 and TRBJ2-1; TRBD2 aligns across 11 bases. The CDR3 spans 14 residues. V lost 7 bases and J lost 6; bases outside the gene matches: 5. Germline V CDR1 and CDR2: SNHLY, FYNNEI. CDR3 sequence: CASTSGTSGNEQFF. The CDR3 nucleotides read TGTGCCAGCACATCCGGGACTAGCGGCAATGAGCAGTTCTTC.

The chain employs TRBV13 and TRBJ2-5; 12 positions match TRBD2. Trimming at V came to 3 bases and at J to 9 bases, leaving 8 bases not matched to a gene. The CDR3 spans 15 residues. Germline CDR1 PRHDT, CDR2 FYEKMQ (reference sequence). The DNA of the CDR3 is TGTGCCAGCAGCTTTTCGACTAGCGGGAGTTTGGCCCAGTACTTC. As protein: CASSFSTSGSLAQYF. Filled out from reference TRBV13 and TRBJ2-5, the complete variable domain reads AAGVIQSPRHLIKEKRETATLKCYPIPRHDTVYWYQQGPGQDPQFLISFYEKMQSDKGSIPDRFSAQQFSDYHSELNMSSLELGDSALYFCASSFSTSGSLAQYFGPGTRLLVL.

The chain is built from TRBV7-9 and TRBJ1-4; the match to TRBD1 covers 8 bases. V lost 5 bases and J lost 5; bases outside the gene matches: 7. Germline assignment: CDR1 SEHNR and CDR2 FQNEAQ (reference sequence). This CDR3 is 15 amino acids long. CDR3 sequence: CASSPQGGANEKLFF. The CDR3 bases are TGTGCCAGCAGCCCACAGGGGGGGGCCAATGAAAAACTGTTTTTT.

The rearrangement joins TRBV27 to TRBJ2-5; TRBD2 is a possible D gene (5 bases). With the DNA end fitting TRBJ2-7 better, the J assignment may be wrong. Germline V gene lookup returns CDR1 MNHEY and CDR2 SMNVEV (reference sequence). The CDR3 extends over 11 amino acids. CDR3 nucleotides: TGTGCCACGGGATTTCCCTACGAGCAGTACTTC. It yields the protein CATGFPYEQYF.